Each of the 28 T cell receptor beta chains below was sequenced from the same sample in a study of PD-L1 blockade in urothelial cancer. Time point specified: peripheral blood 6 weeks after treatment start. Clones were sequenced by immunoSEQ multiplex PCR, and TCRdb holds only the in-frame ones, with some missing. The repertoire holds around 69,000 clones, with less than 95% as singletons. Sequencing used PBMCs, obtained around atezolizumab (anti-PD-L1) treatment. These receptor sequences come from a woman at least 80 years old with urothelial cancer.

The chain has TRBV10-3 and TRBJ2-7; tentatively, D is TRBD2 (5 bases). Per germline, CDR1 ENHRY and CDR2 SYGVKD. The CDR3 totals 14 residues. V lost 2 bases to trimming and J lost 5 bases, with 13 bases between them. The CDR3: CAISEVGGPDEQYF. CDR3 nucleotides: TGTGCCATCAGTGAGGTCGGAGGCCCTGACGAGCAGTACTTC.

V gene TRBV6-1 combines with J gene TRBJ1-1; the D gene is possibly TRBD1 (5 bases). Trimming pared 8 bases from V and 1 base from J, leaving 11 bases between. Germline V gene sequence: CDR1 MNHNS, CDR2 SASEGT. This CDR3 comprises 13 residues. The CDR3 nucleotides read TGTGCCAGCGAAGTTAGGGGGAACACTGAAGCTTTCTTT. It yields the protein CASEVRGNTEAFF.

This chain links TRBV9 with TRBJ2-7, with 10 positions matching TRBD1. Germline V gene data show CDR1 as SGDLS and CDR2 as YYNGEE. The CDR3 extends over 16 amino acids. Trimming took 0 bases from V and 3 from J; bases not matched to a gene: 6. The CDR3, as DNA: TGTGCCAGCAGCGTAGCTCCGACAGGGGGCTTCTACGAGCAGTACTTC. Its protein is CASSVAPTGGFYEQYF.

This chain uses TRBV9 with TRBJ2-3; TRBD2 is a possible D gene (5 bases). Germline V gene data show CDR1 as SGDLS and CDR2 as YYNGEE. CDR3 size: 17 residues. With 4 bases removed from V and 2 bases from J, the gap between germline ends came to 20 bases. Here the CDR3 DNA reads TGTGCCAGCAGCCCCCGCGGGCTTCTTGGAGTCACAGATACGCAGTATTTT. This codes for CASSPRGLLGVTDTQYF.

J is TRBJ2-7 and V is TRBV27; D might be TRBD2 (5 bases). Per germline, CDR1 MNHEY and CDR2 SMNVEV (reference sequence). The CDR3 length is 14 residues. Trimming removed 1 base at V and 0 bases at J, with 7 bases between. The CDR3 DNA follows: TGTGCCAGCAGTTTATTGGACTCCTCCTACGAGCAGTACTTC. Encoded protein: CASSLLDSSYEQYF.

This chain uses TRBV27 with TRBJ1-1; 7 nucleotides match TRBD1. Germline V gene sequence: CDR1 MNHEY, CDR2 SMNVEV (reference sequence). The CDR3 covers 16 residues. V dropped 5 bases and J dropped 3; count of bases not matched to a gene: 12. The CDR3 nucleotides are TGTGCCAGCAGTCCCTACCCCGACAGGGCGGACACTGAAGCTTTCTTT. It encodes CASSPYPDRADTEAFF.

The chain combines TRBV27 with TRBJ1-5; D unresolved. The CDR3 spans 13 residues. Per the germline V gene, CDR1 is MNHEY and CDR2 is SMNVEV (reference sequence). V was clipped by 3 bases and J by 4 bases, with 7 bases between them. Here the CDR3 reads CASSFSPNQPQHF. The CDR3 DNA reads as TGTGCCAGCAGTTTTAGCCCTAATCAGCCCCAGCATTTT.

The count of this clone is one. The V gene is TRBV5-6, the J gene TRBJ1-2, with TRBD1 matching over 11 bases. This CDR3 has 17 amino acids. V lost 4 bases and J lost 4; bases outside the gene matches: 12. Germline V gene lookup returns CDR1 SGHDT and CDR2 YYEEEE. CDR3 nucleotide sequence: TGTGCCAGCAGCGTTAACCTCCGGGACAGGGGGAGCTATGGCTACACCTTC. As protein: CASSVNLRDRGSYGYTF.

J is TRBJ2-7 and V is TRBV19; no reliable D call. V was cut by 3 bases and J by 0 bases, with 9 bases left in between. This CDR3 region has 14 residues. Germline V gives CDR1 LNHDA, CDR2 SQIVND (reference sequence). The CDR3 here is CASSMRLDSYEQYF. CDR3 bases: TGTGCCAGTAGTATGAGGCTAGACTCCTACGAGCAGTACTTC.

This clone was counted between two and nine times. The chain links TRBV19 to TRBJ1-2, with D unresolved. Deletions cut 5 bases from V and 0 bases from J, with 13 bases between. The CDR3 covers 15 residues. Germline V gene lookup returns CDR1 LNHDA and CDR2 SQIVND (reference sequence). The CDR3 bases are TGTGCCAGTAGTGAAAGACTGAGCTCTAACTATGGCTACACCTTC. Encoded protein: CASSERLSSNYGYTF.

The CDR3 sequence: CASSSRGDTSYEQYF. The CDR3 DNA follows: TGTGCCAGTAGTTCCCGGGGAGACACCTCCTACGAGCAGTACTTC. This chain joins TRBV19 and TRBJ2-7, with D tentatively TRBD2 (5 bases). This CDR3 comprises 15 residues. The germline CDR1 and CDR2 sequences are LNHDA and SQIVND (reference sequence). V was cut by 5 bases and J by 0 bases, with 14 bases left in between.

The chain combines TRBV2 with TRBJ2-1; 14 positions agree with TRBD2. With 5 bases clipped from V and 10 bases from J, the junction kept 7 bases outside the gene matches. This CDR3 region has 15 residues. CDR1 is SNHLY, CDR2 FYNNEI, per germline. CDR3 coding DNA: TGTGCCAGCAGTCGACTAGCGGGAGGGCCGGGGGAGCAGTTCTTC. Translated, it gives CASSRLAGGPGEQFF.

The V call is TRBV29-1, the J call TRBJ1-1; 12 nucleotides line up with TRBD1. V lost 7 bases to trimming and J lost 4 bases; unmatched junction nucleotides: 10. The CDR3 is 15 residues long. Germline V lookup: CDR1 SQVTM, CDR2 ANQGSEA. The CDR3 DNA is TGCAGCGCCCGGGACAGGGGGCGCGACGGCACTGAAGCTTTCTTT. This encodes CSARDRGRDGTEAFF.

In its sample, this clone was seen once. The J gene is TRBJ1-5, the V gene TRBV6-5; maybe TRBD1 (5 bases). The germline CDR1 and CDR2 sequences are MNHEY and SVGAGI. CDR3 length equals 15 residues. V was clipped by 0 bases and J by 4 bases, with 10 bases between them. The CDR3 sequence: CASSYSNRPNQPQHF. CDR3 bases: TGTGCCAGCAGTTACTCGAACAGGCCTAATCAGCCCCAGCATTTT.

CDR3 region: CASSPDGRTQYF. The CDR3 DNA reads as TGTGCCAGCAGCCCGGACGGGAGAACCCAGTACTTC. The chain links TRBV5-5 to TRBJ2-5, with D perhaps TRBD2 (6 bases). The V gene lost 4 bases and the J gene lost 8 bases, with 12 bases spanning the gap. Per germline, CDR1 SGHKS and CDR2 YYEKEE (reference sequence). The CDR3 is made up of 12 amino acids. The full variable domain, with the rest looked up from reference TRBV5-5 and TRBJ2-5, is DAGVTQSPTHLIKTRGQQVTLRCSPISGHKSVSWYQQVLGQGPQFIFQYYEKEERGRGNFPDRFSARQFPNYSSELNVNALLLGDSALYLCASSPDGRTQYFGPGTRLLVL.

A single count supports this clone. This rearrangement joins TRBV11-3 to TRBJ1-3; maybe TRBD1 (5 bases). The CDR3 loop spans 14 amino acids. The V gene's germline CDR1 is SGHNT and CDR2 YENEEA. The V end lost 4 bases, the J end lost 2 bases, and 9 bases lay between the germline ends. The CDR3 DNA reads TGTGCCAGCAGCTCCTCGGGGGCTGGAAACACCATATATTTT. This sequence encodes CASSSSGAGNTIYF. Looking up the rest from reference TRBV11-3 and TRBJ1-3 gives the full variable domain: EAGVVQSPRYKIIEKKQPVAFWCNPISGHNTLYWYLQNLGQGPELLIRYENEEAVDDSQLPKDRFSAERLKGVDSTLKIQPAELGDSAVYLCASSSSGAGNTIYFGEGSWLTVV.

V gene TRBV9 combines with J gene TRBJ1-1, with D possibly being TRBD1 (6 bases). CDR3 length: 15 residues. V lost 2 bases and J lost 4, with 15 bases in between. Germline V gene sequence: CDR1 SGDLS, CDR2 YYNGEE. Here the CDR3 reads CASSVLQTGGTEAFF. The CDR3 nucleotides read TGTGCCAGCAGCGTCCTCCAGACAGGAGGCACTGAAGCTTTCTTT.

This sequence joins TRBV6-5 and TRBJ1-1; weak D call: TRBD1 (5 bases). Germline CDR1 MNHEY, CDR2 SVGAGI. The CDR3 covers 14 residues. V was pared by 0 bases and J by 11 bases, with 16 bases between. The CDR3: CASSYSRTKIAAFF. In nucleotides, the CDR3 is TGTGCCAGCAGTTACTCCCGGACAAAAATCGCGGCTTTCTTT.

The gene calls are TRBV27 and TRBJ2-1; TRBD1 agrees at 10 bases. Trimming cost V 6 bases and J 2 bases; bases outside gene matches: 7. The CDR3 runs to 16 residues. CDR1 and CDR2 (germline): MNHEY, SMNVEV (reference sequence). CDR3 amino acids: CASRLGQGNTYNEQFF. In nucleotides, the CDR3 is TGTGCCAGCAGACTGGGACAGGGGAACACCTACAATGAGCAGTTCTTC.

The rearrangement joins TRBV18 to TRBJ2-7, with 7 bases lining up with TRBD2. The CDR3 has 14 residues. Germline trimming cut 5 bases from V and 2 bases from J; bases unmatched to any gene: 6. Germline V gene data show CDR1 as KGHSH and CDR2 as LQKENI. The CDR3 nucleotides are TGTGCCAGCTCAGCTAGCGGCCCCGCCTACGAGCAGTACTTC. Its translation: CASSASGPAYEQYF.

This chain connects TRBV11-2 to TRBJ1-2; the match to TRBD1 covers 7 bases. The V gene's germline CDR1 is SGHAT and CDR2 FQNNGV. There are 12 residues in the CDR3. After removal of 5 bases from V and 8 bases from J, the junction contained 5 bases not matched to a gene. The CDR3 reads CASSPGGSGYTF. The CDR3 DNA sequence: TGTGCCAGCAGCCCAGGGGGGTCGGGCTACACCTTC. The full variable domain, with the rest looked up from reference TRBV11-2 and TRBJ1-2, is EAGVAQSPRYKIIEKRQSVAFWCNPISGHATLYWYQQILGQGPKLLIQFQNNGVVDDSQLPKDRFSAERLKGVDSTLKIQPAKLEDSAVYLCASSPGGSGYTFGSGTRLTVV.

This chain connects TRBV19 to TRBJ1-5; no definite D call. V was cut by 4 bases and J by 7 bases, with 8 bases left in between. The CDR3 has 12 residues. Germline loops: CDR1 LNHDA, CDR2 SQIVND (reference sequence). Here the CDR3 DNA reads TGTGCCAGTAGTAACTCCCGGCAGCCCCAGCATTTT. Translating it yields CASSNSRQPQHF.

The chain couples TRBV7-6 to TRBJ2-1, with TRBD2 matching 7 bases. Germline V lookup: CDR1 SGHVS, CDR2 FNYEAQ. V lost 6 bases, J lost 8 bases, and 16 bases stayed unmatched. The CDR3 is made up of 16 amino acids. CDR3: CASSLGAGGSNYEQFF. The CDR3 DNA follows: TGTGCCAGCAGTCTAGGGGCGGGCGGGAGTAACTATGAGCAGTTCTTC.

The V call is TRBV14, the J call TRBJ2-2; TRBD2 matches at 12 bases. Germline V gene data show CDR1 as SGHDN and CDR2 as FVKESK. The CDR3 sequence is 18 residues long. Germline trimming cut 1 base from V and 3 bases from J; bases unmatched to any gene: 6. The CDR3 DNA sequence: TGTGCCAGCAGCCAAGGACTTGGGACTAGCGGGTACACCGGGGAGCTGTTTTTT. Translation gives CASSQGLGTSGYTGELFF. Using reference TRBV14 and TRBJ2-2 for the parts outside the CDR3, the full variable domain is EAGVTQFPSHSVIEKGQTVTLRCDPISGHDNLYWYRRVMGKEIKFLLHFVKESKQDESGMPNNRFLAERTGGTYSTLKVQPAELEDSGVYFCASSQGLGTSGYTGELFFGEGSRLTVL.

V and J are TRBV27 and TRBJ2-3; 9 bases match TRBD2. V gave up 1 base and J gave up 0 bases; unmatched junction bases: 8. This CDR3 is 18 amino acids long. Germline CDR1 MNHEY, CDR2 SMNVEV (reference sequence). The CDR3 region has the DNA TGTGCCAGCAGTTTATTTTTGACTAGCGGTACTAGCACAGATACGCAGTATTTT. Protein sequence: CASSLFLTSGTSTDTQYF.

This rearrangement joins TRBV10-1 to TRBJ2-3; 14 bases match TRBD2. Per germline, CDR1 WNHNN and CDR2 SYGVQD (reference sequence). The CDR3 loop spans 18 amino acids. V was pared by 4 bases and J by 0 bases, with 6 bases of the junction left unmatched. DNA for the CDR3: TGCGCCAGCAGTGGGGGACTAGCGGGGGAGGACAGCACAGATACGCAGTATTTT. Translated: CASSGGLAGEDSTDTQYF.

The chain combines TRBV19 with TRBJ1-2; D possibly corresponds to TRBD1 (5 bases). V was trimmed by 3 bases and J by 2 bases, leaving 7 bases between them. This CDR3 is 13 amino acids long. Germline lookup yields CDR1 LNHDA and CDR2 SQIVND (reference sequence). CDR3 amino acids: CASSMGLNYGYTF. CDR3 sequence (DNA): TGTGCCAGTAGTATGGGACTCAACTATGGCTACACCTTC.

The CDR3: CASRFGRRGYTDTQYF. CDR3 nucleotides: TGTGCCAGCAGATTCGGTAGACGGGGTTACACAGATACGCAGTATTTT. This chain uses TRBV7-8 with TRBJ2-3; weak D call: TRBD2 (5 bases). The CDR3 totals 16 residues. V was clipped by 6 bases and J by 2 bases, with 18 bases between them. CDR1 SGHVS and CDR2 FQNEAQ come from the germline V gene.